The 13 T cell receptor beta chains below all came from one sample that was sequenced in a study of cytomegalovirus exposure and HLA in healthy donors. Use of 60 Vbeta and 13 Jbeta primers characterized the PCR. Generated by immunoSEQ multiplex PCR, the TCRdb table keeps only in-frame clones and is missing some. The sample contains approximately 90,000 clones, approximately 76% of which appear only once. Specimen: PBMCs. The receptors were gathered from a male donor in good health and CMV-seronegative.

This clone appeared a few times. This chain joins TRBV7-2 and TRBJ1-1; 9 nucleotides align to TRBD1. Per germline, CDR1 SGHTA and CDR2 FQGNSA. This CDR3 region has 18 residues. After removal of 1 base from V and 2 bases from J, the junction contained 11 bases not matched to a gene. CDR3 loop: CASSLGENRGRRNTEAFF. As DNA, the CDR3 is TGTGCCAGCAGCTTAGGGGAGAACAGGGGGCGCCGTAACACTGAAGCTTTCTTT.

The chain links TRBV29-1 to TRBJ2-7; TRBD1 agrees at 8 bases. CDR1 and CDR2 (germline): SQVTM, ANQGSEA. V dropped 4 bases and J dropped 0; count of bases not matched to a gene: 2. CDR3 length: 13 residues. The CDR3 DNA follows: TGCAGCGTTGGACAGGGGCTCTCCTACGAGCAGTACTTC. Translating gives CSVGQGLSYEQYF.

On this clone itself: The junction departs from germline at one end; a sequencing error may be responsible. The chain has TRBV4-1 and TRBJ2-1; D may be TRBD2 (5 bases). Per the germline V gene, CDR1 is MGHRA and CDR2 is YSYEKL. The CDR3 has 16 residues. DNA of the CDR3: TGCGCCAGCAGCCAAGATGAAGGTGGAGCGGCCCTCATCCGGCTCTTC. Its translation: CASSQDEGGAALIRLF.

This rearrangement joins TRBV5-1 to TRBJ2-1, with 8 bases lining up with TRBD1. The CDR3 runs 14 residues. Looked up from germline, CDR1 is SGHRS and CDR2 is YFSETQ. Trimming cost V 1 base and J 6 bases; bases outside gene matches: 3. CDR3 in amino acids: CASSLSDRGNEQFF. The CDR3 DNA reads as TGCGCCAGCAGCTTGAGCGACAGGGGCAATGAGCAGTTCTTC.

The chain links TRBV7-2 to TRBJ2-1, with D possibly matching TRBD1 (6 bases). The CDR3 runs 15 residues. CDR1 and CDR2 from the germline V gene are SGHTA and FQGNSA. Trimming stripped 3 bases from V and 6 bases from J, with 15 bases between. CDR3 in amino acids: CASSFEGRGGNEQFF. The DNA of the CDR3 is TGTGCCAGCAGCTTCGAGGGACGAGGGGGCAATGAGCAGTTCTTC.

A few counts support this clone. The CDR3 sequence is CSVGRGAGEQFF. The CDR3 DNA sequence: TGCAGCGTGGGGCGGGGGGCGGGCGAGCAGTTCTTC. The V gene is TRBV29-1, the J gene TRBJ2-1, with 8 bases lining up with TRBD2. The CDR3 contains 12 residues. Unmatched junction bases numbered 8, after V lost 6 bases and J lost 10 bases. Germline loops: CDR1 SQVTM, CDR2 ANQGSEA.

The V gene is TRBV28, the J gene TRBJ1-1, with 7 bases aligning to TRBD1. Trimming took 2 bases from V and 9 from J; bases not matched to a gene: 9. Looked up from germline, CDR1 is MDHEN and CDR2 is SYDVKM. There are 14 residues in the CDR3. CDR3 amino acids: CASSLEGTVEKAFF. The DNA for the CDR3 is TGTGCCAGCAGTTTAGAGGGGACAGTCGAGAAAGCTTTCTTT.

V is TRBV10-1 and J is TRBJ1-6; 10 bases are shared with TRBD1. Germline trimming cut 4 bases from V and 5 bases from J; bases unmatched to any gene: 5. CDR1 WNHNN and CDR2 SYGVQD come from the germline V gene (reference sequence). There are 16 residues in the CDR3. CDR3 DNA sequence: TGCGCCAGCAGTGCACAGGGACAGGGGAATAATTCACCCCTCCACTTT. Residues: CASSAQGQGNNSPLHF.

The chain combines TRBV4-1 with TRBJ2-7, with no clear D. There are 15 residues in the CDR3. Germline values: CDR1 MGHRA, CDR2 YSYEKL. The ends were cut back, 3 bases at V and 2 bases at J, with 14 bases in the middle. The CDR3 bases are TGCGCCAGCAGCCAGATAGACACTCCGGCCTACGAGCAGTACTTC. Translation: CASSQIDTPAYEQYF.

V and J are TRBV7-2 and TRBJ2-1; D is undetermined. V was shortened by 5 bases and J by 2 bases, with 13 bases between the two germline ends. Germline V gene lookup returns CDR1 SGHTA and CDR2 FQGNSA. This CDR3 has 15 residues. CDR3 in amino acids: CASSPSVPPYNEQFF. The CDR3, as DNA: TGTGCCAGCAGCCCGTCGGTCCCTCCCTACAATGAGCAGTTCTTC.

This clone was observed a handful of times. The genes are TRBV4-3 and TRBJ1-1, with D perhaps matching TRBD1 (6 bases). The CDR3 spans 12 residues. The germline V and J ends were trimmed by 4 bases and 8 bases, with 11 bases remaining between them. From germline, CDR1 is LGHNA and CDR2 YSLEER. Written as DNA, the CDR3 is TGCGCCAGCAGCCGGGGGGGGCGCGAAGCTTTCTTT. Amino acids: CASSRGGREAFF.

The rearrangement uses TRBV7-9 and TRBJ1-1; maybe TRBD1 (5 bases). Germline V lookup: CDR1 SEHNR, CDR2 FQNEAQ (reference sequence). This CDR3 contains 14 residues. V was pared by 5 bases and J by 3 bases, with 13 bases between. Written as DNA, the CDR3 is TGTGCCAGCAGCCTCAGCGGGGCGGACACTGAAGCTTTCTTT. Translating gives CASSLSGADTEAFF.

This chain uses TRBV7-9 with TRBJ2-4, with 8 bases that match TRBD1. Losses at the gene ends were 5 bases for V and 8 bases for J; bases not matched to a gene: 17. Per germline, CDR1 SEHNR and CDR2 FQNEAQ (reference sequence). The CDR3 extends over 17 amino acids. The CDR3 spells CASSQRTGSDGRDIQYF. The CDR3 bases are TGTGCCAGCAGCCAGAGGACAGGGAGTGACGGGAGAGACATTCAGTACTTC.